The 30 T cell receptor beta chains listed next were all sequenced from one sample in a study of cytomegalovirus exposure and HLA in healthy donors. The PCR made use of 60 Vbeta and 13 Jbeta primers. Generated by immunoSEQ multiplex PCR, the TCRdb table keeps only in-frame clones and is missing some. The sample has about 120,000 clones, roughly three fifths seen once. Sequenced material: PBMCs. These receptors all stem from a man between 18 and 29 years old in good health and CMV-seronegative.

This chain connects TRBV6-1 to TRBJ2-7, with D unresolved. The length of the CDR3 is 13 residues. Germline values: CDR1 MNHNS, CDR2 SASEGT. Trimming took off 8 bases at V and 7 bases at J, with 18 bases between the two ends. CDR3 nucleotides: TGTGCCAGCGCGCTAGTTGAGTTAAAAGAGCAGTACTTC. Its translation: CASALVELKEQYF.

The CDR3 is CASSPRDYPHEQYF. The CDR3 DNA sequence: TGTGCCAGCAGCCCCCGGGACTATCCCCACGAGCAGTACTTC. The chain carries TRBV9 and TRBJ2-7, with 7 bases that match TRBD2. Trimming cost V 4 bases and J 5 bases; bases outside gene matches: 9. Germline values: CDR1 SGDLS, CDR2 YYNGEE. This CDR3 is built from 14 residues.

V and J are TRBV18 and TRBJ1-3; D is unclear. Germline values: CDR1 KGHSH, CDR2 LQKENI. The CDR3 runs 14 residues. The V end was cut by 4 bases, the J end by 0 bases, with 7 bases between. This CDR3 reads CASSLQSSGNTIYF. Here the CDR3 DNA reads TGTGCCAGCTCACTACAGAGCTCTGGAAACACCATATATTTT.

This chain links TRBV7-3 with TRBJ2-1; 12 bases agree with TRBD2. Germline V gene data show CDR1 as SGHTA and CDR2 as FQGTGA. Trimming removed 5 bases from V and 5 bases from J; junction bases left unmatched: 4. The CDR3 totals 15 residues. CDR3 in amino acids: CASSEGLAGHNEQFF. CDR3 in DNA: TGTGCCAGCAGCGAAGGACTAGCGGGGCACAATGAGCAGTTCTTC.

The J gene is TRBJ1-3, the V gene TRBV10-3; D might be TRBD1 (6 bases). The CDR3 loop spans 12 amino acids. Trimming removed 8 bases from V and 1 base from J, with 6 bases in between. Germline V lookup: CDR1 ENHRY, CDR2 SYGVKD. CDR3 sequence reads: CAIQGSGNTIYF. In DNA form, the CDR3 reads TGTGCCATCCAGGGGTCTGGAAACACCATATATTTT.

The chain combines TRBV6-6 with TRBJ2-5, with D possibly matching TRBD2 (5 bases). Near its end, the DNA agrees better with TRBJ2-7, so the J call may be wrong. CDR3 length: 16 amino acids. CDR1 is MNHNY, CDR2 SVGAGI, per germline (reference sequence). The CDR3 sequence is CASSYPKGGSSYEQYF. DNA of the CDR3: TGTGCCAGCAGTTACCCGAAGGGCGGGTCCTCCTACGAGCAGTACTTC.

The V gene is TRBV9, the J gene TRBJ2-1; TRBD2 aligns across 10 bases. Germline V gives CDR1 SGDLS, CDR2 YYNGEE. The CDR3 has 18 residues. Trimming cost V 4 bases and J 4 bases; bases outside gene matches: 14. DNA of the CDR3: TGTGCCAGCAGCCCCCCGGCCGCTAGCGGGAGACCTTACAATGAGCAGTTCTTC. Translated: CASSPPAASGRPYNEQFF.

This clone was observed a few times. The V call is TRBV27, the J call TRBJ2-7; perhaps TRBD2 as D (6 bases). Per germline, CDR1 MNHEY and CDR2 SMNVEV (reference sequence). The V and J ends lost 6 bases and 6 bases respectively, with 15 bases between them. CDR3 size: 13 residues. The CDR3 loop is CASSPLGRSEQYF. CDR3 bases: TGTGCCAGCAGCCCTCTCGGGAGATCCGAGCAGTACTTC.

This CDR3 is CASSAYSGQGYGYTF. The CDR3 DNA follows: TGTGCCAGCAGTGCGTATTCGGGGCAGGGGTACGGCTACACCTTC. The rearrangement uses TRBV6-1 and TRBJ1-2, with a possible D match to TRBD1 (6 bases). Deletions cut 4 bases from V and 8 bases from J, with 20 bases between. Germline V gene data show CDR1 as MNHNS and CDR2 as SASEGT. The CDR3 totals 15 residues.

This chain links TRBV6-6 with TRBJ1-5; maybe TRBD1 (6 bases). This CDR3 region has 14 residues. Germline lookup yields CDR1 MNHNY and CDR2 SVGAGI (reference sequence). Trimming removed 6 bases from V and 5 bases from J, with 14 bases in between. CDR3 coding DNA: TGTGCCAGCAGGTCCAGGGGAGATTATCAGCCCCAGCATTTT. Protein sequence: CASRSRGDYQPQHF.

This clone was counted between two and nine times. CDR3 sequence reads: CASSLRREGRNNEQFF. The CDR3 coding sequence is TGTGCCAGCAGCTTACGCCGGGAGGGGAGGAACAATGAGCAGTTCTTC. J is TRBJ2-1 and V is TRBV7-9; 8 nucleotides line up with TRBD2. With 2 bases clipped from V and 5 bases from J, the junction kept 8 bases outside the gene matches. The CDR3 length is 16 residues. The germline V gene has CDR1 SEHNR and CDR2 FQNEAQ (reference sequence).

The genes are TRBV4-1 and TRBJ2-1, with TRBD2 as a possible D gene (6 bases). From germline, CDR1 is MGHRA and CDR2 YSYEKL. Trimming took 0 bases from V and 8 from J, leaving 14 bases between them. CDR3 size: 15 residues. The CDR3 region has the DNA TGCGCCAGCAGCCAAGAACTAGCCGGGGGTGATGAGCAGTTCTTC. It translates to CASSQELAGGDEQFF.

This clone was seen a single time. V usage is TRBV6-6 and J usage is TRBJ2-5; 7 bases are shared with TRBD1. The germline gives CDR1 MNHNY, CDR2 SVGAGI (reference sequence). V lost 2 bases to trimming and J lost 4 bases; unmatched junction nucleotides: 4. The CDR3 is 14 amino acids. CDR3 nucleotide sequence: TGTGCCAGCAGTTACCGTGAGGGGGCAGAGACCCAGTACTTC. Translated, it gives CASSYREGAETQYF.

V gene TRBV4-1 combines with J gene TRBJ2-2, with D perhaps matching TRBD2 (5 bases). Germline V gene data show CDR1 as MGHRA and CDR2 as YSYEKL. There are 17 residues in the CDR3. Trimming removed 3 bases from V and 2 bases from J, with 16 bases in between. The CDR3 reads CASSQDFQLLNTGELFF. CDR3 coding DNA: TGCGCCAGCAGCCAGGACTTTCAACTATTAAACACCGGGGAGCTGTTTTTT.

The rearrangement joins TRBV5-4 to TRBJ2-1, with D maybe TRBD2 (5 bases). CDR1 and CDR2 from the germline V gene are SGHNT and YYREEE (reference sequence). The CDR3 is made up of 15 amino acids. Trimming cost V 6 bases and J 5 bases, with 18 bases left between them. The DNA of the CDR3 is TGTGCCAGCACCTTCGAGCGGCGGAACCACAATGAGCAGTTCTTC. Amino acid sequence: CASTFERRNHNEQFF.

V usage is TRBV5-6 and J usage is TRBJ2-3, with TRBD2 matching over 9 bases. V shed 6 bases, J shed 1 base, and the junction held 6 bases outside the gene matches. Germline V lookup: CDR1 SGHDT, CDR2 YYEEEE. The CDR3 consists of 15 residues. The CDR3: CASTSASGGTDTQYF. Here the CDR3 DNA reads TGTGCCAGCACCTCAGCTAGCGGGGGCACAGATACGCAGTATTTT.

The V gene is TRBV5-6, the J gene TRBJ1-5; no reliable D call. Trimming shortened V by 4 bases and J by 2 bases, and 13 bases separated the two germline ends. CDR1 and CDR2 (germline): SGHDT, YYEEEE. The CDR3 covers 15 residues. The CDR3 spells CASSPSRAGNQPQHF. For the CDR3, the DNA is TGTGCCAGCAGCCCAAGTCGTGCGGGCAATCAGCCCCAGCATTTT.

This clone appeared a few times. This chain links TRBV9 with TRBJ2-3; 15 bases are shared with TRBD2. The length of the CDR3 is 17 residues. V was pared by 3 bases and J by 5 bases, with 7 bases of the junction left unmatched. Germline loops: CDR1 SGDLS, CDR2 YYNGEE. The CDR3 reads CASSAPGLAGGVDTQYF. CDR3 nucleotide sequence: TGTGCCAGCAGCGCCCCGGGACTAGCGGGGGGTGTAGATACGCAGTATTTT.

The J gene is TRBJ2-1, the V gene TRBV25-1; 8 bases match TRBD1. Trimming cost V 8 bases and J 12 bases; bases outside gene matches: 6. CDR3 length: 11 residues. Germline loops: CDR1 MGHDK, CDR2 SYGVNS. As DNA, the CDR3 is TGTGCCAGCGGGCCTACAGGGGGGCAGTTCTTC. This gives the protein CASGPTGGQFF.

The gene calls are TRBV14 and TRBJ2-1; 14 bases are a match to TRBD2. The V gene's germline CDR1 is SGHDN and CDR2 FVKESK. The V gene end was trimmed by 4 bases and the J gene end by 10 bases; junction bases not matched to a gene: 15. The CDR3 length is 18 residues. The CDR3, as DNA: TGTGCCAGCAGCCCAGGGACTAGCGGGAGCCCACCAGGTGGAGAGCAGTTCTTC. Amino acids: CASSPGTSGSPPGGEQFF.

The sample holds a few counts of this clone. The chain joins TRBV11-2 to TRBJ2-2; D unclear. Germline V gene sequence: CDR1 SGHAT, CDR2 FQNNGV. Trimming removed 1 base at V and 6 bases at J, with 3 bases between. The CDR3 runs to 12 residues. The CDR3 DNA is TGTGCCAGCAGCTTAGCGTCCGGGGAGCTGTTTTTT. Its translation: CASSLASGELFF.

The J gene is TRBJ2-3, the V gene TRBV15, with 8 bases lining up with TRBD2. This CDR3 is built from 15 residues. Germline V gene lookup returns CDR1 LNHNV and CDR2 YYDKDF (reference sequence). V was pared by 0 bases and J by 6 bases, with 5 bases of the junction left unmatched. As DNA, the CDR3 is TGTGCCACCAGCAGAGAGGCGTCTAGCGGGGATACGCAGTATTTT. Its translation is CATSREASSGDTQYF.

This clone was picked up a small number of times. CDR3 protein: CASSHSRLVGANVLTF. The DNA of the CDR3 is TGTGCCAGCAGCCATTCGCGACTGGTCGGGGCCAACGTCCTGACTTTC. The V and J genes are TRBV14 and TRBJ2-6; unclear D gene. CDR1 and CDR2 from the germline V gene are SGHDN and FVKESK. The CDR3 is 16 amino acids. Between the trimmed V and J ends, which lost 3 bases and 4 bases, there was a span of 13 bases.

The gene calls are TRBV10-3 and TRBJ2-7, with 10 positions matching TRBD2. This CDR3 contains 16 residues. The germline V gene encodes CDR1 ENHRY and CDR2 SYGVKD. V was pared by 7 bases and J by 5 bases, with 14 bases of the junction left unmatched. CDR3 bases: TGTGCCATCACCCTCACTAGCGGGGCCTCAAGAGACGAGCAGTACTTC. Its translation: CAITLTSGASRDEQYF.

This chain connects TRBV29-1 to TRBJ1-2; tentative D call: TRBD1 (6 bases). V was cut by 5 bases and J by 4 bases, with 26 bases left in between. The germline V gene has CDR1 SQVTM and CDR2 ANQGSEA. The CDR3 sequence is 17 residues long. The CDR3 DNA sequence: TGCAGCGTTCAAGTAAATACTGGGGGCCGGGGGGGCTATGGCTACACCTTC. Protein product: CSVQVNTGGRGGYGYTF. Looking up the rest from reference TRBV29-1 and TRBJ1-2 gives the full variable domain: SAVISQKPSRDICQRGTSLTIQCQVDSQVTMMFWYRQQPGQSLTLIATANQGSEATYESGFVIDKFPISRPNLTFSTLTVSNMSPEDSSIYLCSVQVNTGGRGGYGYTFGSGTRLTVV.

The genes are TRBV5-4 and TRBJ1-6, with 9 bases matching TRBD1. The V gene end was trimmed by 4 bases and the J gene end by 9 bases; junction bases not matched to a gene: 11. CDR1 is SGHNT and CDR2 is YYREEE in the germline V gene (reference sequence). The CDR3 length is 16 residues. The DNA for the CDR3 is TGTGCCAGCAGCGCCTACAGGGGGCGCGCGTCTTCACCCCTCCACTTT. Encoded protein: CASSAYRGRASSPLHF. Based on the CDR3 plus reference TRBV5-4 and TRBJ1-6, the full variable domain is ETGVTQSPTHLIKTRGQQVTLRCSSQSGHNTVSWYQQALGQGPQFIFQYYREEENGRGNFPPRFSGLQFPNYSSELNVNALELDDSALYLCASSAYRGRASSPLHFGNGTRLTVT.

DNA for the CDR3: TGTGCCAGCAGTTGGGGGGGCGGGGGATACGAGCAGTACTTC. This translates into CASSWGGGGYEQYF. The chain uses TRBV27 and TRBJ2-7, with D tentatively TRBD2 (7 bases). This CDR3 has 14 residues. Between the trimmed V and J ends, which lost 4 bases and 4 bases, there was a span of 14 bases. Germline V lookup: CDR1 MNHEY, CDR2 SMNVEV (reference sequence).

This clone showed up just a few times. The chain has TRBV5-6 and TRBJ1-3, with a tentative D call TRBD1 (5 bases). The CDR3 consists of 14 residues. Between the trimmed V and J ends, which lost 4 bases and 1 base, there was a span of 9 bases. Per germline, CDR1 SGHDT and CDR2 YYEEEE. The CDR3 is CASSRPGSGNTIYF. CDR3 DNA sequence: TGTGCCAGCAGCCGTCCAGGGTCTGGAAACACCATATATTTT.

This clone was detected only a few times. The chain couples TRBV28 to TRBJ1-2; tentative D call: TRBD1 (5 bases). V dropped 3 bases and J dropped 5 bases, with 7 bases sitting between them. Germline CDR1 reads MDHEN; CDR2 reads SYDVKM. The CDR3 is 12 residues long. CDR3 amino acids: CASSFRGYGYTF. The CDR3 DNA is TGTGCCAGCAGTTTTCGGGGGTATGGCTACACCTTC.

This clone was seen more than once but under ten times. V gene TRBV6-1 combines with J gene TRBJ1-1, with no clear D. This CDR3 is built from 14 residues. Trimming removed 8 bases at V and 6 bases at J, with 19 bases between. CDR1 is MNHNS, CDR2 SASEGT, per germline. CDR3 nucleotides: TGTGCCAGCCCCTACCCCGGGCGGGTGTCTGAAGCTTTCTTT. Protein sequence: CASPYPGRVSEAFF.